This TCR beta chain was obtained from a study of spatial heterogeneity in lung cancer. Individually, TCR cDNA molecules were each labelled with a unique molecular identifier. TCRdb used MiXCR to reprocess the 5' RACE reads, holding one entry per CDR3 protein. The data show approximately 25,000 distinct CDR3 sequences, 5.5% to 8% seen once. From germline, CDR1 is SQVTM and CDR2 ANQGSEA. The length of the CDR3 is 15 residues. Between the trimmed V and J ends, which lost 3 bases and 0 bases, there was a span of 12 bases. Study-wide results and caveats: Blood carried ubiquitous expanded tumor TCRs more at resection than follow-up.

Documented time point: sample taken at primary tumor resection. Tumor, nontumor lung or frozen PBMC supplied whole RNA that was sequenced unsorted. Patients with untreated early-stage non-small cell lung cancer, numbering 72, were the donors. This clonotype rates as medium-sized. The antigen remains unidentified. This sequence joins TRBV29-1 and TRBJ2-1; no reliable D call. Sample: PBMCs, taken at surgery. This clonotype originated in a male donor with early-stage non-small cell lung cancer. The CDR3 region is CSVEVGYSSYNEQFF. CDR3 DNA sequence: TGCAGCGTTGAGGTGGGGTACAGCTCCTACAATGAGCAGTTCTTC.